These T cell receptor beta chains were read from a single sample in a study of T cells after yellow fever vaccination. TCRdb reprocessed the 5' RACE reads via MiXCR and lists one record per CDR3 protein. The data show 300,000 to 400,000 distinct CDR3 sequences, 8.7% seen once. The sample consisted of PBMCs, taken on the day of the first yellow fever vaccination. These receptors all stem from a man younger than 35 who received the YFV17D yellow fever vaccine. Each CDR3 is given with its conserved first and last residue. The D gene is left open where the match is weak. Clone size is shown for a subset of rows, as once, few, many or a class of expanded clone.

J | V | size | D | CDR3 | DNA
TRBJ2-1 | TRBV7-2 | many | TRBD2 | CASRGSSGSYNEQFF | TGTGCCAGCAGGGGATCTAGCGGGAGCTACAATGAGCAGTTCTTC
TRBJ1-2 | TRBV18 | few | - | CASSPGTRYGYTF | TGTGCCAGCTCCCCCGGGACACGTTATGGCTACACCTTC
TRBJ2-3 | TRBV27 | - | - | CASSFPPGRTDTQYF | TGTGCCAGCAGTTTCCCGCCAGGGCGGACAGATACGCAGTATTTT
TRBJ1-2 | TRBV7-9 | few | TRBD1 | CASSLAQGAYGYTF | TGTGCCAGCAGCTTAGCCCAGGGGGCCTATGGCTACACCTTC
TRBJ2-3 | TRBV18 | - | TRBD2 | CASSSQRGGPADTQYF | TGTGCCAGCTCATCTCAACGGGGGGGGCCTGCAGATACGCAGTATTTT
TRBJ1-5 | TRBV7-2 | many | - | CASSLSSSNQPQHF | TGTGCCAGCAGCTTATCCAGTAGCAATCAGCCCCAGCATTTT
TRBJ2-5 | TRBV5-1 | few | - | CASSFREWRETQYF | TGCGCCAGCAGCTTCAGGGAATGGAGAGAGACCCAGTACTTC
TRBJ2-2 | TRBV5-6 | - | - | CASKISGQSLNTGELFF | TGTGCCAGCAAAATATCCGGACAGTCTTTGAACACCGGGGAGCTGTTTTTT
TRBJ2-2 | TRBV5-1 | few | TRBD2 | CASSHSGGAAGELFF | TGCGCCAGCAGCCATAGCGGGGGCGCGGCCGGGGAGCTGTTTTTT
TRBJ2-5 | TRBV2 | few | - | CASSQEGMEWETQYF | TGTGCCAGCAGTCAGGAGGGAATGGAGTGGGAGACCCAGTACTTC
TRBJ2-7 | TRBV10-3 | few | - | CAISEQTVGLRLEQYF | TGTGCCATCAGTGAGCAGACAGTGGGCCTTCGTCTCGAGCAGTACTTC
TRBJ2-3 | TRBV28 | once | - | CASSFFAMGGADTQYF | TGTGCCAGCAGTTTTTTTGCCATGGGGGGCGCTGATACGCAGTATTTT
TRBJ1-2 | TRBV29-1 | few | - | CSVEDLGPGGGYTF | TGCAGCGTTGAAGATCTGGGACCGGGGGGGGGCTACACCTTC
TRBJ1-4 | TRBV5-1 | few | TRBD1 | CASSLGQGIGEKLFF | TGCGCCAGCAGCTTGGGACAGGGCATCGGTGAAAAACTGTTTTTT
TRBJ1-2 | TRBV29-1 | - | TRBD1 | CSVERIGTGDGYTF | TGCAGCGTTGAACGAATCGGGACAGGGGATGGCTACACCTTC
TRBJ1-5 | TRBV7-9 | many | TRBD1 | CASSLGWDREQPQHF | TGTGCCAGCAGCTTGGGTTGGGACAGGGAGCAGCCCCAGCATTTT
TRBJ1-4 | TRBV19 | - | - | CASSIVGVPNEKLFF | TGTGCCAGTAGTATAGTCGGGGTCCCGAATGAAAAACTGTTTTTT
TRBJ2-3 | TRBV7-9 | - | - | CASSSRLSPGTDTQYF | TGTGCCAGCAGCTCAAGACTTTCCCCGGGCACAGATACGCAGTATTTT
TRBJ2-7 | TRBV6-5 | few | - | CASSYSTKTYEQYF | TGTGCCAGCAGTTACTCGACGAAAACCTACGAGCAGTACTTC
TRBJ1-3 | TRBV5-1 | few | - | CASSPSIGNTIYF | TGCGCCAGCAGCCCCAGCATTGGAAACACCATATATTTT
TRBJ1-2 | TRBV4-2 | few | - | CASSHPGAGSYGYTF | TGTGCCAGCAGCCACCCGGGAGCCGGTAGCTATGGCTACACCTTC
TRBJ1-1 | TRBV5-1 | many | - | CASSLDTGNTEAFF | TGCGCCAGCAGCTTGGACACGGGGAACACTGAAGCTTTCTTT
TRBJ2-1 | TRBV6-4 | - | TRBD2 | CASSISGGQYNEQFF | TGTGCCAGCAGTATCAGCGGGGGGCAATACAATGAGCAGTTCTTC
TRBJ1-3 | TRBV30 | few | - | CAWERSRSGNTIYF | TGTGCCTGGGAACGGTCCCGCTCTGGAAACACCATATATTTT
TRBJ1-2 | TRBV6-5 | few | - | CASSWTGTEYGYTF | TGTGCCAGCAGTTGGACCGGGACGGAATATGGCTACACCTTC